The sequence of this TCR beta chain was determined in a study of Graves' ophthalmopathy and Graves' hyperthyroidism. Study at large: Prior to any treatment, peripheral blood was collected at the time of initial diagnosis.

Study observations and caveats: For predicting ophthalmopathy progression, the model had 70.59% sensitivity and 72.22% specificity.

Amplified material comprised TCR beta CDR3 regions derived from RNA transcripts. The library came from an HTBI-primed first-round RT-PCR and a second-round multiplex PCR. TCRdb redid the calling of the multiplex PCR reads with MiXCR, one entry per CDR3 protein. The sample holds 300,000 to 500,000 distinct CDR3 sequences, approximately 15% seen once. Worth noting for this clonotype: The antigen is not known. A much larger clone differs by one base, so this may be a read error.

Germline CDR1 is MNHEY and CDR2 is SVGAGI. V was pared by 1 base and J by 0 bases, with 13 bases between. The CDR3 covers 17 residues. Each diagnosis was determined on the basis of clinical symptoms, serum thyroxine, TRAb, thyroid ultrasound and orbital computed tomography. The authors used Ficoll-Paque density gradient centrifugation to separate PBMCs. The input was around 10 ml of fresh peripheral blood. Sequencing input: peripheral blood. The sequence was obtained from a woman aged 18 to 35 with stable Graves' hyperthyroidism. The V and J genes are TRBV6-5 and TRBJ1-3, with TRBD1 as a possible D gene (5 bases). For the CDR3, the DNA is TGTGCCAGCAGTTACTTGGGCAGGGACGCCTCTGGAAACACCATATATTTT. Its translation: CASSYLGRDASGNTIYF.